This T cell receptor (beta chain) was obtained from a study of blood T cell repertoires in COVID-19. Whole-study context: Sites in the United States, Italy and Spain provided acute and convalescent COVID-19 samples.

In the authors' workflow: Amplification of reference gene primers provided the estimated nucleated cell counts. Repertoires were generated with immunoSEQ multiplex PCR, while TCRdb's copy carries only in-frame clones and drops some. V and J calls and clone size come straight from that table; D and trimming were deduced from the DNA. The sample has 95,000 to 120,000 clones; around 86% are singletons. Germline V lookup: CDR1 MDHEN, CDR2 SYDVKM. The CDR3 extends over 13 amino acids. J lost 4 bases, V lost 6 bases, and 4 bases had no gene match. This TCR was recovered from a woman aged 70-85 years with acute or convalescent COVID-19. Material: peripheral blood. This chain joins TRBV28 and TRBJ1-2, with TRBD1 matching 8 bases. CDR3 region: CASSQTGAYGYTF. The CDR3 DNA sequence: TGTGCCAGCAGCCAGACAGGGGCCTATGGCTACACCTTC.